A single sample gave rise to the 11 T cell receptor beta chains below, sequenced in a study of beta chain features in type 1 diabetes. Expressed TCRB transcripts got sequenced, as all isolated RNA was reverse transcribed. Method: immunoSEQ multiplex PCR; TCRdb's copy keeps in-frame clones and lacks some. The profile shows 250,000 to 300,000 clones, approximately 25% of them singletons. The antigens of these receptors remain unknown. Whole-study findings and limits: Within each of all four CD4+ subsets, Type 1 diabetes patients had TCRB CDR3s that were moderately but significantly shorter.

Sequenced sample: naive CD4+ T cells from blood. These receptors originate from a woman younger than 45 with type 1 diabetes.

This clone was observed a few times. The V gene is TRBV5-1, the J gene TRBJ2-7; 7 bases are shared with TRBD2. Trimming removed 0 bases from V and 2 bases from J; junction bases left unmatched: 2. The CDR3 spans 14 residues. In germline, CDR1 is SGHRS, CDR2 YFSETQ. The CDR3 DNA is TGCGCCAGCAGCTTGGCCGGGACTACCTACGAGCAGTACTTC. It encodes CASSLAGTTYEQYF.

V is TRBV4-1 and J is TRBJ2-2, with D uncertain. V dropped 0 bases and J dropped 3 bases, with 8 bases sitting between them. The germline gives CDR1 MGHRA, CDR2 YSYEKL. CDR3 size: 15 residues. CDR3 in amino acids: CASSQDRRYTGELFF. For the CDR3, the DNA is TGCGCCAGCAGCCAAGATCGGCGGTACACCGGGGAGCTGTTTTTT.

This chain's CDR3 is CSARVSDTEAFF. In DNA, the CDR3 is TGCAGCGCCCGGGTATCCGACACTGAAGCTTTCTTT. V gene TRBV29-1 combines with J gene TRBJ1-1, with D unresolved. CDR1 is SQVTM and CDR2 is ANQGSEA in the germline V gene. V dropped 7 bases and J dropped 3 bases, with 12 bases sitting between them. This CDR3 has 12 amino acids.

A few counts support this clone. The chain is built from TRBV4-1 and TRBJ1-5, with D possibly matching TRBD1 (5 bases). V lost 4 bases to trimming and J lost 0 bases, with 16 bases between them. The V gene's germline CDR1 is MGHRA and CDR2 YSYEKL. The CDR3 loop spans 17 amino acids. CDR3 DNA sequence: TGCGCCAGCAGCCGAGTTTTAACTGGACATAGCAATCAGCCCCAGCATTTT. Translation gives CASSRVLTGHSNQPQHF.

The V and J genes are TRBV5-1 and TRBJ2-3, with 7 positions matching TRBD2. The CDR3 covers 15 residues. CDR1 SGHRS and CDR2 YFSETQ come from the germline V gene. V gave up 0 bases and J gave up 1 base; unmatched junction bases: 2. The CDR3: CASSLVGGRTDTQYF. The DNA for the CDR3 is TGCGCCAGCAGCTTGGTGGGAGGGCGCACAGATACGCAGTATTTT.

Note on this clone: The same CDR3 also results from other DNA sequences found in this sample. This chain connects TRBV5-1 to TRBJ2-1; D remains ambiguous. The V end lost 0 bases, the J end lost 0 bases, and 7 bases lay between the germline ends. Germline CDR1 reads SGHRS; CDR2 reads YFSETQ. The CDR3 has 15 amino acids. In DNA, the CDR3 is TGCGCCAGCAGCTTGGGGCAAAGCTCCTACAATGAGCAGTTCTTC. Protein product: CASSLGQSSYNEQFF. The full variable domain, in which reference TRBV5-1 and TRBJ2-1 provide the parts outside the CDR3, is KAGVTQTPRYLIKTRGQQVTLSCSPISGHRSVSWYQQTPGQGLQFLFEYFSETQRNKGNFPGRFSGRQFSNSRSEMNVSTLELGDSALYLCASSLGQSSYNEQFFGPGTRLTVL.

The chain uses TRBV28 and TRBJ2-5, with 10 bases matching TRBD2. The CDR3 loop spans 16 amino acids. CDR1 is MDHEN, CDR2 SYDVKM, per germline. J gave up 6 bases and V 5 bases, and 12 bases lay outside the gene matches. CDR3 in DNA: TGTGCCAGCAGTGTCTCTAGCGGGAGTGGCCCAAAGACCCAGTACTTC. As protein: CASSVSSGSGPKTQYF.

The rearrangement uses TRBV5-1 and TRBJ2-2, with D perhaps matching TRBD1 (6 bases). This CDR3 spans 15 amino acids. The V end was cut by 0 bases, the J end by 3 bases, with 9 bases between. In germline, CDR1 is SGHRS, CDR2 YFSETQ. The CDR3 reads CASSLVQGDTGELFF. The CDR3 DNA reads TGCGCCAGCAGCTTGGTACAGGGAGACACCGGGGAGCTGTTTTTT.

This clone was seen only a few times. V usage is TRBV4-1 and J usage is TRBJ1-5; no firm D call. Trimming took 1 base from V and 0 from J, leaving 10 bases between them. This CDR3 is 16 amino acids long. The germline V gene encodes CDR1 MGHRA and CDR2 YSYEKL. The CDR3 bases are TGCGCCAGCAGCCAAGGACATGTTTATAGCAATCAGCCCCAGCATTTT. Its translation: CASSQGHVYSNQPQHF.

The CDR3 loop reads CAATRESGANVLTF. The DNA of the CDR3 is TGTGCCGCTACTAGAGAGTCCGGGGCCAACGTCCTGACTTTC. The genes are TRBV5-4 and TRBJ2-6; possibly TRBD2 for D (5 bases). The CDR3 has 14 amino acids. V was pared by 10 bases and J by 4 bases, with 15 bases between. Germline CDR1 reads SGHNT; CDR2 reads YYREEE (reference sequence).

This clone was seen only a few times. The rearrangement links TRBV25-1 to TRBJ2-7; D is unclear. The CDR3 is 12 residues long. Germline loops: CDR1 MGHDK, CDR2 SYGVNS. The V gene lost 6 bases and the J gene lost 1 base, with 7 bases spanning the gap. The CDR3 nucleotides are TGTGCCAGCAGGGCCCCTTCCTACGAGCAGTACTTC. This sequence encodes CASRAPSYEQYF.